The 12 T cell receptor beta chains below come from one sample, sequenced in a study of beta chain features in type 1 diabetes. The whole isolated RNA underwent reverse transcription, so sequencing captured expressed TCRB transcripts. Clones were read by immunoSEQ multiplex PCR, and TCRdb kept only the in-frame ones, dropping some. The repertoire includes some 900,000 clones, under 20% of them detected once, and 0.023% sits in the top ten. The material sequenced was naive CD4+ T cells from blood. These receptors were obtained from a woman between 18 and 29 years old in good health.

The genes are TRBV5-1 and TRBJ2-7; 10 bases are a match to TRBD2. The germline gives CDR1 SGHRS, CDR2 YFSETQ. The CDR3 totals 15 residues. Trimming took 2 bases from V and 4 from J; bases not matched to a gene: 6. The CDR3 sequence: CASSLAGGPPYEQYF. The CDR3 DNA reads TGCGCCAGCAGCTTAGCGGGAGGGCCTCCGTACGAGCAGTACTTC.

This clone was picked up a small number of times. The chain uses TRBV9 and TRBJ2-1, with D possibly TRBD1 on 5 matching bases. The length of the CDR3 is 15 residues. The ends were cut back, 3 bases at V and 0 bases at J, with 10 bases in the middle. Germline loops: CDR1 SGDLS, CDR2 YYNGEE. This CDR3 reads CASSGGGNSYNEQFF. CDR3 DNA sequence: TGTGCCAGCAGCGGGGGCGGAAACTCCTACAATGAGCAGTTCTTC. Using reference TRBV9 and TRBJ2-1 for the parts outside the CDR3, the full variable domain is DSGVTQTPKHLITATGQRVTLRCSPRSGDLSVYWYQQSLDQGLQFLIQYYNGEERAKGNILERFSAQQFPDLHSELNLSSLELGDSALYFCASSGGGNSYNEQFFGPGTRLTVL.

The chain couples TRBV6-6 to TRBJ2-1; the D is unclear. Between the trimmed V and J ends, which lost 0 bases and 3 bases, there was a span of 3 bases. Per germline, CDR1 MNHNY and CDR2 SVGAGI (reference sequence). This CDR3 comprises 13 residues. CDR3 protein: CASSYSIYNEQFF. The CDR3 bases are TGTGCCAGCAGTTACTCGATCTACAATGAGCAGTTCTTC.

This clone was seen more than once but under ten times. V usage is TRBV7-9 and J usage is TRBJ2-2, with 9 bases matching TRBD1. Germline V CDR1 and CDR2: SEHNR, FQNEAQ (reference sequence). Trimming removed 6 bases from V and 7 bases from J; junction bases left unmatched: 15. CDR3 length: 17 residues. The CDR3 nucleotides are TGTGCCAGCAGTAAAAGGCATGGGACAGGGCTCGTCGGGGAGCTGTTTTTT. Encoded protein: CASSKRHGTGLVGELFF.

The chain employs TRBV4-2 and TRBJ2-5; 8 bases are shared with TRBD2. Matching the DNA end better, TRBJ2-7 makes the J call doubtful. Germline-derived CDR1 and CDR2 are LGHNA and YNFKEQ. This CDR3 has 15 amino acids. DNA for the CDR3: TGTGCCAGCAGCTTGAGACCGGGACTAGAATACGAGCAGTACTTC. This translates into CASSLRPGLEYEQYF.

This clone turned up a few times. The rearrangement joins TRBV4-3 to TRBJ1-5; no clear D. This CDR3 contains 13 residues. The ends were cut back, 0 bases at V and 3 bases at J, with 3 bases in the middle. Germline V gives CDR1 LGHNA, CDR2 YSLEER. CDR3 bases: TGCGCCAGCAGCCAAGATGACAATCAGCCCCAGCATTTT. Amino acids: CASSQDDNQPQHF.

This clone was counted a few times. Other nucleotide sequences from this sample produce the same CDR3. This chain connects TRBV7-2 to TRBJ2-5, with no clear D. The CDR3 is 13 amino acids. Germline V gene lookup returns CDR1 SGHTA and CDR2 FQGNSA. V lost 2 bases, J lost 4 bases, and 8 bases lay in between. For the CDR3, the DNA is TGTGCCAGCAGCTTATCGTCTGGAGAGACCCAGTACTTC. Its protein is CASSLSSGETQYF.

The chain employs TRBV7-2 and TRBJ2-4, with 9 bases aligning to TRBD2. The germline V gene has CDR1 SGHTA and CDR2 FQGNSA. Germline trimming cut 5 bases from V and 7 bases from J; bases unmatched to any gene: 12. The CDR3 length is 16 residues. This CDR3 reads CASSIRRRTSVNIQYF. DNA for the CDR3: TGTGCCAGCAGCATTCGAAGAAGGACTAGCGTTAACATTCAGTACTTC.

V usage is TRBV28 and J usage is TRBJ2-3; 12 bases line up with TRBD2. This CDR3 spans 16 amino acids. Looked up from germline, CDR1 is MDHEN and CDR2 is SYDVKM. The V gene end was trimmed by 4 bases and the J gene end by 1 base; junction bases not matched to a gene: 3. CDR3 sequence: CASSSPSGRGTDTQYF. CDR3 coding DNA: TGTGCCAGCAGTTCCCCTAGCGGGAGGGGCACAGATACGCAGTATTTT.

This clone was recorded a few times. V gene TRBV6-1 combines with J gene TRBJ2-5; TRBD2 aligns across 8 bases. CDR3 length: 14 amino acids. After removal of 6 bases from V and 1 base from J, the junction contained 4 bases not matched to a gene. Germline CDR1 MNHNS, CDR2 SASEGT. For the CDR3, the DNA is TGTGCCAGCAGGACTAGCGTGTCCCAAGAGACCCAGTACTTC. Its protein product is CASRTSVSQETQYF.

This chain joins TRBV9 and TRBJ2-7, with D hard to call. V shed 3 bases and J shed 0 bases, with 10 bases lying between them. Germline V gene sequence: CDR1 SGDLS, CDR2 YYNGEE. The CDR3 loop spans 14 amino acids. CDR3 residues: CASSADLGSYEQYF. CDR3 bases: TGTGCCAGCAGCGCCGACTTAGGCTCCTACGAGCAGTACTTC.

This clone was picked up a small number of times. The CDR3 region has the DNA TGTGCCAGGCGTACGGAGCAGTACTTC. Translated: CARRTEQYF. V is TRBV9 and J is TRBJ2-7; the D is unclear. The germline V gene encodes CDR1 SGDLS and CDR2 YYNGEE. V was shortened by 8 bases and J by 7 bases, with 7 bases between the two germline ends. The CDR3 length is 9 residues.